These 12 T cell receptor beta chains were all obtained from the same sample, sequenced in a study of T cells in Graves' hyperthyroidism and ophthalmopathy. Amplification targeted TCR beta CDR3 regions from RNA transcripts. The study used the HTBI primer set for a first-round RT-PCR of the TCR CDR3. TCRdb re-analysed the multiplex PCR reads in MiXCR, keeping a single row per CDR3 protein. Altogether under 550,000 distinct CDR3 sequences are present, roughly 21% being singletons, with the ten largest covering over 45%. Sequencing used blood. The receptors were gathered from a man aged 35 to 55 with Graves' ophthalmopathy.

The V gene is TRBV7-2, the J gene TRBJ2-1, with a tentative D call TRBD2 (5 bases). Germline lookup yields CDR1 SGHTA and CDR2 FQGNSA. V gave up 4 bases and J gave up 0 bases, with 22 bases separating them. The CDR3 covers 19 residues. In nucleotides, the CDR3 is TGTGCCAGCAGCTCACAGAAGGTGAGCGGAGCTAGCTCCTACAATGAGCAGTTCTTC. Protein: CASSSQKVSGASSYNEQFF. Using reference TRBV7-2 and TRBJ2-1 for the parts outside the CDR3, the full variable domain is GAGVSQSPSNKVTEKGKDVELRCDPISGHTALYWYRQSLGQGLEFLIYFQGNSAPDKSGLPSDRFSAERTGGSVSTLTIQRTQQEDSAVYLCASSSQKVSGASSYNEQFFGPGTRLTVL.

The chain combines TRBV19 with TRBJ2-5; 12 bases match TRBD2. The DNA end favors TRBJ2-1, so the J call may be wrong. CDR3 length: 18 amino acids. Germline V gene data show CDR1 as LNHDA and CDR2 as SQIVND (reference sequence). CDR3 nucleotides: TGTGCCAGTAGTATAGATCGACTAGCGGGGGACGTCGGAGAGACCCAGTTCTTC. Protein: CASSIDRLAGDVGETQFF.

This chain uses TRBV7-2 with TRBJ2-5, with D maybe TRBD2 (7 bases). The CDR3 has 16 residues. CDR1 is SGHTA and CDR2 is FQGNSA in the germline V gene. Between the trimmed V and J ends, which lost 2 bases and 0 bases, there was a span of 13 bases. CDR3 protein: CASSLNAGAYQETQYF. The CDR3 bases are TGTGCCAGCAGCTTAAATGCGGGGGCGTACCAAGAGACCCAGTACTTC.

The genes are TRBV7-9 and TRBJ2-7; D unresolved. TRBJ2-1 matches the DNA end more closely, so the J call is doubtful. The length of the CDR3 is 12 residues. Germline V gives CDR1 SEHNR, CDR2 FQNEAQ (reference sequence). Here the CDR3 DNA reads TGTGCCAGCAGCTTAGGAACTGACGAGCAGTTCTTC. This translates into CASSLGTDEQFF.

The chain links TRBV4-2 to TRBJ2-1; 8 positions agree with TRBD2. V shed 4 bases and J 7 bases; nucleotides not matched to a gene: 12. Germline V gene lookup returns CDR1 LGHNA and CDR2 YNFKEQ. The CDR3 spans 16 residues. CDR3 nucleotides: TGTGCCAGCAGCCTCGCGGGCGGGAGGATGTTGAATGAGCAGTTCTTC. It translates to CASSLAGGRMLNEQFF.

The chain uses TRBV7-3 and TRBJ1-1, with no clear D. V lost 5 bases and J lost 4, with 17 bases in between. The germline V gene has CDR1 SGHTA and CDR2 FQGTGA. There are 15 residues in the CDR3. CDR3 nucleotide sequence: TGTGCCAGCAGCCCAATGTCCGGTACAGTCACTGAAGCTTTCTTT. It translates to CASSPMSGTVTEAFF.

This clonotype was observed many times. The V call is TRBV2, the J call TRBJ2-3, with a tentative D call TRBD2 (5 bases). V dropped 4 bases and J dropped 5 bases, with 10 bases sitting between them. CDR3 length: 13 residues. Germline CDR1 and CDR2: SNHLY and FYNNEI. CDR3 sequence (DNA): TGTGCCAGCAGTGGTAGCGCCGGAGATACGCAGTATTTT. Its translation is CASSGSAGDTQYF.

V and J are TRBV6-1 and TRBJ2-1, with D possibly being TRBD1 (6 bases). CDR3 length equals 14 residues. In germline, CDR1 is MNHNS, CDR2 SASEGT. Trimming took off 5 bases at V and 8 bases at J, with 16 bases between the two ends. This CDR3 is CASSLLDRKHEQFF. The CDR3 nucleotides read TGTGCCAGCAGTCTACTGGACAGAAAGCATGAGCAGTTCTTC.

This clonotype appeared a few times. The CDR3 loop is CSARDKINSPLHF. DNA for the CDR3: TGCAGTGCTAGAGATAAGATCAATTCACCCCTCCACTTT. This chain joins TRBV20-1 and TRBJ1-6, with unresolved D. CDR1 and CDR2 (germline): DFQATT, SNEGSKA (reference sequence). Between the trimmed V and J ends, which lost 0 bases and 7 bases, there was a span of 7 bases. CDR3 size: 13 residues.

This clonotype was found many times. The chain joins TRBV28 to TRBJ2-3, with a tentative D call TRBD1 (6 bases). Trimming removed 6 bases from V and 2 bases from J, with 12 bases in between. Germline-derived CDR1 and CDR2 are MDHEN and SYDVKM. The CDR3 has 14 amino acids. The CDR3 DNA reads as TGTGCCAGCAGGGGGACACTCCCCACAGATACGCAGTATTTT. Its protein product is CASRGTLPTDTQYF. Variable domain in full (rest from reference TRBV28 and TRBJ2-3): DVKVTQSSRYLVKRTGEKVFLECVQDMDHENMFWYRQDPGLGLRLIYFSYDVKMKEKGDIPEGYSVSREKKERFSLILESASTNQTSMYLCASRGTLPTDTQYFGPGTRLTVL.

The CDR3 spells CASSFLEAVTGELFF. For the CDR3, the DNA is TGTGCCAGCAGCTTCTTAGAGGCAGTAACCGGGGAGCTGTTTTTT. The gene calls are TRBV7-3 and TRBJ2-2; unclear D gene. V gave up 3 bases and J gave up 5 bases, with 13 bases separating them. This CDR3 has 15 amino acids. Germline values: CDR1 SGHTA, CDR2 FQGTGA. Looking up the rest from reference TRBV7-3 and TRBJ2-2 gives the full variable domain: GAGVSQTPSNKVTEKGKYVELRCDPISGHTALYWYRQSLGQGPEFLIYFQGTGAADDSGLPNDRFFAVRPEGSVSTLKIQRTERGDSAVYLCASSFLEAVTGELFFGEGSRLTVL.

A note on this clonotype: Being one base from a much bigger clone, this may be a read error. This chain uses TRBV2 with TRBJ2-3; D is perhaps TRBD1 (6 bases). The last part of the DNA fits TRBJ1-5 better; the J call may be wrong. This CDR3 comprises 14 residues. The germline gives CDR1 SNHLY, CDR2 FYNNEI. For the CDR3, the DNA is TGTGCCACAGTAGCGGGACATGGCACAGATACGCAGCATTTT. Encoded protein: CATVAGHGTDTQHF.